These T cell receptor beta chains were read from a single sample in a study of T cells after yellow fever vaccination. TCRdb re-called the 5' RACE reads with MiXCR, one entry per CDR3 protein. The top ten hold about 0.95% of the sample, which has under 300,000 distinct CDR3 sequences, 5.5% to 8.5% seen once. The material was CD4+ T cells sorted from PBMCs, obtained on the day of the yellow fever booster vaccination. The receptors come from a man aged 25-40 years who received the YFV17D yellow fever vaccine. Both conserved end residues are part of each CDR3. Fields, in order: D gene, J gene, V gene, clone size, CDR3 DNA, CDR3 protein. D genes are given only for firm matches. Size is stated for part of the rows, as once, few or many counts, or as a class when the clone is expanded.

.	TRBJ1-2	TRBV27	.	TGTGCCAGCAGTTCATCAGGGGAAAGGGGTGGCTACACCTTC	CASSSSGERGGYTF
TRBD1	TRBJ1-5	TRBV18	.	TGTGCCAGCTCGCCGGCAACAGGGGGGTCCAATCAGCCCCAGCATTTT	CASSPATGGSNQPQHF
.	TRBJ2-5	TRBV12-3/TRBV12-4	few	TGTGCCAGCAGTCACCTCATTTCGGAAGAGACCCAGTACTTC	CASSHLISEETQYF
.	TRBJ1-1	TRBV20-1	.	TGCAGTGCCTACTGGGGAGGAATGAACACTGAAGCTTTCTTT	CSAYWGGMNTEAFF
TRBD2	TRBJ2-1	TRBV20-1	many	TGCAGTGCTCAGAGCGGGAGGGCGGGTAATGAGCAGTTCTTC	CSAQSGRAGNEQFF
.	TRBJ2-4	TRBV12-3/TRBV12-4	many	TGTGCCAGCAGTTGGTCTGGGACACCCCTAGCCAAAAACATTCAGTACTTC	CASSWSGTPLAKNIQYF
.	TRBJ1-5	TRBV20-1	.	TGCAGTGCTTCAATGCAGCCCCTTCATCAGCCCCAGCATTTT	CSASMQPLHQPQHF
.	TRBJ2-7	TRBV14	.	TGTGCCAGCAGCCAAGCCCAGGGGTCCTACGAGCAGTACTTC	CASSQAQGSYEQYF
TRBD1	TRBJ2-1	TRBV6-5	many	TGTGCCAGCAGTCGAACAGGGGTGGTGTTCTTC	CASSRTGVVFF
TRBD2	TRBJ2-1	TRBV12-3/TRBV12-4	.	TGTGCCAGCACCTCGACTAGCGGGAACAATGAGCAGTTCTTC	CASTSTSGNNEQFF
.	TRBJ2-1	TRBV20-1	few	TGCAGTGCTAGCGGGGACACTGTACTCAATGAGCAGTTCTTC	CSASGDTVLNEQFF
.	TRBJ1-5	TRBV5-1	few	TGCGCCTCGGCGCCGAATAGCAATCAGCCCCAGCATTTT	CASAPNSNQPQHF
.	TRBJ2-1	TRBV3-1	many	TGTGCCAGCAGCCAACGTGGGGGACCCTACAATGAGCAGTTCTTC	CASSQRGGPYNEQFF
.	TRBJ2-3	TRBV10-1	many	TGCGCCAGCAGTGCGAGAGATACGCAGTATTTT	CASSARDTQYF
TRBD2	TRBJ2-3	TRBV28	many	TGTGCCAGCAGTACTAGCGGGGGAAGCACAGATACGCAGTATTTT	CASSTSGGSTDTQYF
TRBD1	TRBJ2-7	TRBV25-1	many	TGTGCCAGCCGACCGGGACAGGGGCTCTACGAGCAGTACTTC	CASRPGQGLYEQYF